Given below is one T cell receptor (beta chain) in context. Its antigen is currently not known. Base qualities are not recorded, but no much larger clone differs from it by a single base. The library was obtained by PCR. At the Johns Hopkins FTIC core, DNA from the cultured CD4+ T cells underwent TCR sequencing with the Oncomine TCR Beta short-read assay. Genomic DNA was extracted from the cultured CD4+ T cells with the QIAamp micro DNA kit. The Oncomine TCR Beta libraries from cultured CD4+ T cells were pooled using unique dual indexes and then sequenced on an Illumina iSeq 100. Under the source paper's analysis protocol: Non-productive sequences were removed, and CDR3s not starting with C, not ending with F or W, or shorter than 7 amino acids were discarded. The MANAFEST web application identified antigen-specific clonotypes by comparing peptide-stimulated wells against reference wells and other culture wells. An FDR below 0.05, an odds ratio above 5, and a productive frequency above 0.1% in at least two of three replicate wells were required for clones to be considered positive. A clonotype counted as cross-reactive if it showed significant expansion both in the SARS-CoV-2 spike wells and in at least one common cold coronavirus spike condition. Using R version 3.6.1, CDR3 homology was evaluated through Levenshtein distances (stringdist) along with unrooted phylogenetic trees (ape). TCRdb cleaned the public reads at Q25 with fastp, built clones with MiXCR and kept in-frame beta chains. Every distinct CDR3 protein forms one entry, paired with its most common genes and DNA. These V and J calls are TCRdb output, not the study's own analysis. The sample profile shows over 10,000 distinct CDR3 sequences; roughly two thirds of them were found once. The leading ten clones occupy approximately 10% of the sample.

This sample stems from a study of vaccination and CD4 T cells after COVID-19 (dated by TCRdb to between 2021 and 2024). Looking at the study overall: Every convalescent patient had a positive nasal swab PCR test for SARS-CoV-2, with mild disease in nine patients and severe disease in one. In the convalescent cohort there were six males and four females, among whom were two Hispanic individuals, seven Caucasians, two Asians and one multiracial person. Each participant got two doses of either the Pfizer-BioNTech BNT162b2 vaccine (n=8) or the Moderna mRNA-1273 vaccine (n=2). Post-COVID blood samples were collected from convalescent patients a median of around 100 days after diagnosis, with a range of about 35 to 161 days. Post-vaccine blood samples were obtained a median of approximately 74 days after the second vaccine dose, with a range of about 14 to 241 days. Overlapping spike peptide pools from SARS-CoV-2 and from the common cold coronaviruses HCoV-NL63, HCoV-OC43 and HCoV-229E were used as culture stimuli. Control cultures used a CEFX viral epitope pool as positive control, an HIV-1 Nef peptide pool as negative control, or no peptide. In ten to eleven COVID-19 convalescent patients and 4 infection-naive healthy vaccine recipients, the spike-specific CD4+ TCR repertoire before mRNA vaccination was compared with the repertoire after mRNA vaccination. Overall study outcomes, separate from this receptor: Although the median number of SARS-CoV-2-reactive clonotypes went up from fewer than 25 after infection to around 39 after vaccination, the increase was not significant. Of the vaccine-specific clones found in convalescent patients, nearly all (304 of 307) were mono-reactive for SARS-CoV-2 spike instead of being cross-reactive with common cold coronaviruses. In convalescent patients, a median about 86% of post-vaccine SARS-CoV-2-reactive clones were detected only after vaccination, suggesting vaccine-specific priming. Relatively few convalescent patients were included in the study, and early timepoints after natural infection were not analyzed.

Per the publication, the treatment or condition label means: roughly 10-day PBMC culture with coronavirus spike peptide pools or control peptides (ViraFEST assay). To expand antigen-specific T cells with peptide pools and then pick out the expanded clonotypes through TCR sequencing, the study relied on the ViraFEST assay. Positive SARS-CoV-2 PCR tests in the convalescent patients dated from March to December 2020, before Alpha, Beta and Delta variants emerged in the United States. About 2 million PBMCs per well were cultured in IMDM with roughly 5% human AB serum and approximately 10 IU/ml IL-2, plus 10 ug/ml peptide pools. On days 3 and 7, half of the culture medium was replaced with fresh IL-2-containing medium. After approximately 11 days of culture, CD4+ T cells were isolated by negative selection with the EasySep CD4+ T cell isolation kit. Ficoll-Paque Plus gradient centrifugation was used to isolate PBMCs from whole blood, and the isolated PBMCs were then either used fresh or cryopreserved at -140C. Each culture condition was generally run in triplicate wells.

CDR3 length: 14 amino acids, cysteine to phenylalanine. Kept here is only the CDR3 DNA, which spans 42 bases and is read in frame from base 1. Clipping removes 5 bases from V and 6 bases from J, with 7 as the unmatched junction base count. Via the germline V gene, CDR1 is KGHSH and CDR2 LQKENI. The sequence derives from a human donor who had recovered from COVID-19. Sequenced material: CD4+ T cells from blood, cultured in vitro. The chain is assembled from TRBV18 and TRBJ1-2; 9 bases in the junction line up with TRBD1. The CDR3 amino acid sequence is: CASSTGQGQNGYTF. The DNA is TGTGCCAGCTCAACGGGACAGGGACAGAATGGCTACACCTTC. With all but the CDR3 taken from the reference TRBV18 and TRBJ1-2 genes, the full variable domain is: NAGVMQNPRHLVRRRGQEARLRCSPMKGHSHVYWYRQLPEEGLKFMVYLQKENIIDESGMPKERFSAEFPKEGPSILRIQQVVRGDSAAYFCASSTGQGQNGYTFGSGTRLTVV.